This is a list of T cell receptor beta chains from one sample in a study of T-cell reconstitution after alpha-beta-depleted transplantation in children. TCRdb called the PCR reads again in MiXCR, with one record for every CDR3 protein. The sample yields about 32,000 distinct CDR3 sequences, approximately 7% seen once. The source was peripheral blood, collected 60 days after TCRalphabeta/CD19-depleted stem cell transplant. The receptors derive from a child less than two years old who had a stem cell transplant for acute myeloid leukemia, so the T cells may come from the graft donor. CDR3s include the opening cysteine and the closing phenylalanine or tryptophan. The D gene is left open where the match is weak. Clone size is stated in some rows and not others, as once, few, many or a class when expanded.

TRBV7-9	many	TRBJ2-7	TRBD1	TGTGCCAGCAGCGCCCGGACAGGTGCCATCTACGAGCAGTACTTC	CASSARTGAIYEQYF
TRBV6-5	many	TRBJ2-3	-	TGTGCCAGCACCCCGGCCCTAACTCTATACACAGATACGCAGTATTTT	CASTPALTLYTDTQYF
TRBV29-1	many	TRBJ1-2	-	TGCAGCGTTGAAGATCCCACCTATGGCTACACCTTC	CSVEDPTYGYTF
TRBV12-3/TRBV12-4	many	TRBJ1-2	-	TGTGCCAGCAGTTCCCGTCGGACAGAGTCTTCTAACTATGGCTACACCTTC	CASSSRRTESSNYGYTF
TRBV7-2	many	TRBJ2-3	TRBD2	TGTGCCAGCAGCTTCACTAGCGGGGGGGCGGATACGCAGTATTTT	CASSFTSGGADTQYF
TRBV2	many	TRBJ2-2	-	TGTGCCAGCATCCCCTACACCGGGGAGCTGTTTTTT	CASIPYTGELFF
TRBV4-3	many	TRBJ1-6	-	TGCGCCAGCAGCCACGGACACAGGGAAAATTCACCCCTCCACTTT	CASSHGHRENSPLHF
TRBV21-1	many	TRBJ2-4	-	TGTGCCAGCAGGCTAGCGAGGTTTGCCCCAAGAATTCAGTACTTC	CASRLARFAPRIQYF
TRBV7-6	-	TRBJ2-5	-	TGTGCCAGCAGCTTAGCGCAGGCCAAGGAGACCCAGTACTTC	CASSLAQAKETQYF
TRBV4-3	many	TRBJ1-5	-	TGCGCCAGCAGCCAAGGACAGGTCCCGGGTCAGCCCCAGCATTTT	CASSQGQVPGQPQHF
TRBV20-1	many	TRBJ2-1	TRBD2	TGCAGTGCTAGCTCTAGCGGCTCCTACAATGAGCAGTTCTTC	CSASSSGSYNEQFF
TRBV15	many	TRBJ2-1	-	TGTGCCACCAGCAGAGAAGGAAACAATGAGCAGTTCTTC	CATSREGNNEQFF
TRBV24-1	many	TRBJ2-3	TRBD1	TGTGCCACCAGTGATGCCGGGACAGGGGTGGATACGCAGTATTTT	CATSDAGTGVDTQYF
TRBV7-9	many	TRBJ2-3	-	TGTGCCAGCAGCGACCGCCGGGCTACAGATACGCAGTATTTT	CASSDRRATDTQYF
TRBV10-3	-	TRBJ2-1	-	TGTGCCATCAGTGAGTCACTCGGCTCCTACAATGAGCAGTTCTTC	CAISESLGSYNEQFF
TRBV7-9	-	TRBJ1-1	TRBD1	TGTGCCAGCAGCTCTTCGACAGGGATTGTGAACACTGAAGCTTTCTTT	CASSSSTGIVNTEAFF
TRBV7-3	many	TRBJ2-1	-	TGTGCCAGCAGCTTAACGGGTGGGCTAGTGGATGAGCAGTTCTTC	CASSLTGGLVDEQFF
TRBV6-2/TRBV6-3	many	TRBJ1-2	-	TGTGCCATCCTTAAGGGAAAGAATGGCTACACCTTC	CAILKGKNGYTF
TRBV15	many	TRBJ2-3	TRBD1	TGTGCCACCAGCAGAGATCGTCAGGGGGCAGCGGCAAGTATGGATACGCAGTATTTT	CATSRDRQGAAASMDTQYF
TRBV5-4	-	TRBJ2-3	-	TGTGCCAGCAGCTCTGCGTCGACAAGGGTGATCGGCACAGATACGCAGTATTTT	CASSSASTRVIGTDTQYF
TRBV20-1	many	TRBJ1-1	TRBD1	TGCAGTGCTAGAGATTACAGGGGAGACACTGAAGCTTTCTTT	CSARDYRGDTEAFF
TRBV6-6	many	TRBJ2-7	TRBD2	TGTGCCAGCAGCACTAGCGGGCGCGAGCAGTACTTC	CASSTSGREQYF
TRBV7-6	many	TRBJ2-2	TRBD1	TGTGCCAGCAGCATGGACAGGGAAGGGGAGCTGTTTTTT	CASSMDREGELFF
TRBV5-1	many	TRBJ2-5	-	TGCGCCAGCAGCGCCGAACGACCCCAAGAGACCCAGTACTTC	CASSAERPQETQYF
TRBV28	many	TRBJ2-5	TRBD1	TGTGCCAGCAGTTTTCAACAGGGGGCTGGAGAGACCCAGTACTTC	CASSFQQGAGETQYF
TRBV24-1	many	TRBJ1-5	TRBD1	TGTGCCGTACAGGGGGCGGCCCATCAGCCCCAGCATTTT	CAVQGAAHQPQHF
TRBV18	many	TRBJ1-5	-	TGTGCCAGCTCCAAGGACGGTCAGCCCCAGCATTTT	CASSKDGQPQHF
TRBV7-2	many	TRBJ2-7	TRBD2	TGTGCCAGCAGCTTTCTAGCGGGCCGGTACGAGCAGTACTTC	CASSFLAGRYEQYF
TRBV6-2/TRBV6-3	many	TRBJ2-1	TRBD2	TGTGCCAGCAGTTACAATCCTAGCGGGAGCTACAATGAGCAGTTCTTC	CASSYNPSGSYNEQFF
TRBV5-1	many	TRBJ2-4	-	TGCGCCAGCAGCTTGGGCACCTGGGACTTAGCCAAAAACATTCAGTACTTC	CASSLGTWDLAKNIQYF
TRBV20-1	many	TRBJ2-1	-	TGCAGTGCTCCGGGACTCTTTTTAAGAGAGCAGTTCTTC	CSAPGLFLREQFF
TRBV9	-	TRBJ1-2	-	TGTGCCAGCAGCGCCTCCTATGGCTACACCTTC	CASSASYGYTF
TRBV6-2/TRBV6-3	many	TRBJ2-7	-	TGTGCCAGCAGTTACCTTGGGCCGAGCTCCTACGAGCAGTACTTC	CASSYLGPSSYEQYF
TRBV2	many	TRBJ1-6	-	TGTGCCAGCAGGGGGGGGGCGAGTTCACCCCTCCACTTT	CASRGGASSPLHF
TRBV5-5	many	TRBJ1-2	-	TGTGCCAGCAGCTTGCCAGCCTATAACTATGGCTACACCTTC	CASSLPAYNYGYTF
TRBV29-1	many	TRBJ1-6	TRBD1	TGCAGCGTCCGGACAGGGATGATTGATTCACCCCTCCACTTT	CSVRTGMIDSPLHF
TRBV14	many	TRBJ2-2	TRBD2	TGTGCCAGCAGCCAAGTTGGACTAGCGGGAACCTCGAACACCGGGGAGCTGTTTTTT	CASSQVGLAGTSNTGELFF
TRBV7-9	-	TRBJ2-5	-	TGTGCCAGCAGCTCACCCACCCGGACAGAGACCCAGTACTTC	CASSSPTRTETQYF
TRBV3-1	many	TRBJ1-5	-	TGTGCCAGCAGCCAAACCTCCCAAGGACTTAGCAATCAGCCCCAGCATTTT	CASSQTSQGLSNQPQHF
TRBV5-6	many	TRBJ1-1	-	TGTGCCAGCAGCTTGGGGGGATGGACTGAAGCTTTCTTT	CASSLGGWTEAFF
TRBV25-1	many	TRBJ2-2	TRBD2	TGTGCCAGCAGTGGACATAGCGGGAGAGATACCGGGGAGCTGTTTTTT	CASSGHSGRDTGELFF
TRBV29-1	many	TRBJ1-1	-	TGCAGCGTCCGACGGATGAACACTGAAGCTTTCTTT	CSVRRMNTEAFF
TRBV20-1	many	TRBJ2-5	TRBD2	TGCAGTGCTAGATTGACTAGCGGGGGGTATTCACATAATTGGGCCCAGTACTTC	CSARLTSGGYSHNWAQYF